This TCR beta chain was identified during a study of blood T cell repertoires in COVID-19. Whole-study context: Samples came from the United States, Italy and Spain, spanning acute and convalescent COVID-19. T cells, B-cell-depleted T cells, or PBMCs supplied cDNA or gDNA.

Method: immunoSEQ multiplex PCR; TCRdb's copy keeps in-frame clones and lacks some. The table records about 350,000 clones, roughly 84% of them present only once. The table lists this clone with a count of one. The sequencing sample was made of PBMCs or T cells enriched from blood (not recorded which). The receptor was derived from a woman younger than 45 who had recovered from COVID-19.

In DNA form, the CDR3 reads TGTGCCAGCAGTGAACCTCCGGGACAGGGGCCTTACGAGCAGTACTTC. It codes for CASSEPPGQGPYEQYF. The rearrangement joins TRBV2 to TRBJ2-7, with TRBD1 matching 10 bases. The CDR3 covers 16 residues. Trimming cost V 2 bases and J 4 bases; bases outside gene matches: 8. Per germline, CDR1 SNHLY and CDR2 FYNNEI.